The rows below give T cell receptor beta chains drawn from one sample of a study of a mutant IDH1 vaccine in newly diagnosed glioma. The data were produced by immunoSEQ multiplex PCR, yet TCRdb's version contains in-frame clones alone and is incomplete. The sample gives 58,000 or so clones, roughly nine tenths of which show up once; over 1.5% is in the top ten. Their antigen targets remain unknown. Sequenced material: PBMCs, taken from a glioma patient whose treatment included an IDH1 peptide vaccine. The receptors derive from a man aged 35-49 years with glioma. CDR3s leave out the opening cysteine and the closing phenylalanine or tryptophan. Fields, in order: V gene, CDR3 protein.

V gene: TRBV10-3
CDR3 protein: AISDAGIGEKLF

V gene: TRBV15
CDR3 protein: ATSRGREGRNIQY

V gene: TRBV5-4
CDR3 protein: ASSLVGLDADTQY

V gene: TRBV11-2
CDR3 protein: ASSLVIAGVTGELF

V gene: TRBV10-3
CDR3 protein: AISESRGGAF

V gene: TRBV6-6
CDR3 protein: ASSKIAGGRTDTQY

V gene: TRBV18
CDR3 protein: ASQIAGAQF

V gene: TRBV9
CDR3 protein: ASSVEGYYGYT

V gene: TRBV6-5
CDR3 protein: ASSYSLGEQY

V gene: TRBV1
CDR3 protein: TSSHLSGSGETQY

V gene: TRBV19
CDR3 protein: ASSVSTTNEKLF

V gene: TRBV2
CDR3 protein: ASRRGLNKNIQY

V gene: TRBV10-3
CDR3 protein: AISEPDGTQY

V gene: TRBV5-1
CDR3 protein: ASSSKTRWGQETQY